The clone carrying this T cell receptor (beta chain) was detected many times. The target antigen is unknown. The germline V and J ends were trimmed by 3 bases and 8 bases, with 13 bases remaining between them. There are 13 residues in the CDR3. CDR1 and CDR2 (germline): MNHEY, SMNVEV (reference sequence). The sample is drawn from a study of early T cells in non-severe SARS-CoV-2 infection. Study background: The chains were unpaired, and the sequenced material was bulk RNA from unsorted whole blood. Points from the study as a whole: VDJdb-based annotation leaned toward anti-spike CD8 responses and missed private and CD4 specificities.

Individually, cDNA molecules had unique molecular identifiers attached to them. TCRdb re-analysed the 5' RACE reads in MiXCR, keeping a single row per CDR3 protein. The data show around 50,000 distinct CDR3 sequences, around 7.7% seen once. The origin of this receptor is an adult who was a healthcare worker with PCR-confirmed SARS-CoV-2 infection or an uninfected control (not recorded which). The J gene is TRBJ1-2, the V gene TRBV27, with unresolved D. The specimen was whole blood. For the CDR3, the DNA is TGTGCCAGCAGTTTGTTACCCCTGGAAGGCTACACCTTC. Translating it yields CASSLLPLEGYTF.